This T cell receptor beta chain emerged from a study of T cell clones after liver transplantation. Study findings and constraints: The donor-reactive repertoire was only partly measurable in two subjects, lacking donor cells.

In the case of this clone: Antigen: not known.

Profiling relied on immunoSEQ multiplex PCR, and the TCRdb table lists in-frame clones only, not all of them. The repertoire has nearly 55,000 clones, around 85% of them found once; the top ten carry about 8.1%. Here the sequenced sample was CD4+ T cells from blood, taken before liver transplant. This receptor was obtained from a human donor who received a liver transplant.

The CDR3: CASKDGSHTEAFF. The CDR3 nucleotides read TGTGCCAGCAAGGACGGGAGCCACACTGAAGCTTTCTTT. The chain combines TRBV25-1 with TRBJ1-1, with D unresolved. The CDR3 contains 13 residues. V dropped 7 bases and J dropped 3 bases, with 12 bases sitting between them. CDR1 is MGHDK, CDR2 SYGVNS, per germline.